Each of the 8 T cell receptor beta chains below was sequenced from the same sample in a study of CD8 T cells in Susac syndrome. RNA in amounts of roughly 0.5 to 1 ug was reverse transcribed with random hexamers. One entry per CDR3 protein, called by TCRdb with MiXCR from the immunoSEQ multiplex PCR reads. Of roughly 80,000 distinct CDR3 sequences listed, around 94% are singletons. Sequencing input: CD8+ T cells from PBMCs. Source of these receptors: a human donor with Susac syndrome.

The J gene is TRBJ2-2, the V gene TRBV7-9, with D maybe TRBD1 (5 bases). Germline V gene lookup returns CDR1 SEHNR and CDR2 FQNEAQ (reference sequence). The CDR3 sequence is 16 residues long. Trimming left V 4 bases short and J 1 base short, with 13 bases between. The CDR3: CASSSKPTGNTGELFF. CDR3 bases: TGTGCCAGCAGCTCCAAACCAACAGGGAACACCGGGGAGCTGTTTTTT.

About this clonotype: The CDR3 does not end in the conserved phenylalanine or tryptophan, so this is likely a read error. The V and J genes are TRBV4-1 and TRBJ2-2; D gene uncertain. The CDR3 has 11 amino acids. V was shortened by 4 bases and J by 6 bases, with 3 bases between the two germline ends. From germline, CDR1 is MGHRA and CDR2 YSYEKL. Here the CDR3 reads CASSPPGELFL. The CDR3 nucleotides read TGCGCCAGCAGCCCACCCGGGGAGCTGTTTCTT.

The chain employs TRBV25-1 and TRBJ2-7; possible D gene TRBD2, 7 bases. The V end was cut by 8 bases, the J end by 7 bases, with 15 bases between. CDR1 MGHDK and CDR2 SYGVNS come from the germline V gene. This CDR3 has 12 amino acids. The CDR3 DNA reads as TGTGCCAGCGGTGCGGGGGCGGGGGAGCAGTACTTC. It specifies CASGAGAGEQYF.

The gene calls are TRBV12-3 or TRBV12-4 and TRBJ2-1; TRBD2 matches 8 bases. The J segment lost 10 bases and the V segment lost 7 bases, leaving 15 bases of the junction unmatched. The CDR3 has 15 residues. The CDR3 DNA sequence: TGTGCCAGCACCCAGCCTAGCGGGCCCCGCCGCGAGCAGTTCTTC. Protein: CASTQPSGPRREQFF.

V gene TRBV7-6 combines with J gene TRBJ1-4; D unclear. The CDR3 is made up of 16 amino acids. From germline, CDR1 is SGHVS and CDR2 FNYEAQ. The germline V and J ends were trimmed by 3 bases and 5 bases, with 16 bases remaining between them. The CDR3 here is CASSFDSRRRNEKLFF. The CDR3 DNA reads TGTGCCAGCAGCTTCGACTCCCGCAGGAGGAATGAAAAACTGTTTTTT.

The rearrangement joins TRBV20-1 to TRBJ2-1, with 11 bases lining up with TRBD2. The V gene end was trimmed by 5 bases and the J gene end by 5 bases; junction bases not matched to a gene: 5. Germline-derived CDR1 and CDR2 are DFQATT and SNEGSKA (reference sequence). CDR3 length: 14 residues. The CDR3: CSAPLAGGNNEQFF. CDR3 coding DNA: TGCAGTGCTCCCCTAGCGGGGGGCAACAATGAGCAGTTCTTC.

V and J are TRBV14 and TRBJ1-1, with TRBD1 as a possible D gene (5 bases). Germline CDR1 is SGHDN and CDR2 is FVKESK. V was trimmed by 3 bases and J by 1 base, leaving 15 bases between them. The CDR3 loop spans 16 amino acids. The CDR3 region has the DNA TGTGCCAGCAGCCACCCTTGGGGGGACCGGAACACTGAAGCTTTCTTT. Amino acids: CASSHPWGDRNTEAFF.

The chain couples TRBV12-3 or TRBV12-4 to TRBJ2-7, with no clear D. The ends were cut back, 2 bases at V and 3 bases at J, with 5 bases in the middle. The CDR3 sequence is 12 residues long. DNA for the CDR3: TGTGCCAGCAGTTTACAGGACTACGAGCAGTACTTC. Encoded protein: CASSLQDYEQYF.